A selection of T cell receptor beta chains follows, all from one sample in a study of T-cell reconstitution after alpha-beta-depleted transplantation in children. TCRdb recomputed calls from the PCR reads with MiXCR, one row per CDR3 protein. Among about 900,000 distinct CDR3 sequences listed, around 30% were seen once. The sequenced sample was PBMCs, mostly from graft donor cells, obtained 360 days after TCRalphabeta/CD19-depleted stem cell transplant. The receptors stem from a boy younger than two who had a stem cell transplant for SCID, so the T cells may come from the graft donor. Both conserved end residues are part of each CDR3. A D gene is named only where the DNA matches it firmly. Clone size appears in some rows only: once, few, many, or a class for an expanded clone.

D gene	V gene	clone size	J gene	CDR3 length	CDR3 DNA	CDR3 protein
TRBD2	TRBV6-1	few	TRBJ2-2	19	TGTGCCAGCAGGGGCCGACACGGACTAGCGGGACATAACACCGGGGAGCTGTTTTTT	CASRGRHGLAGHNTGELFF
.	TRBV7-9	.	TRBJ2-1	16	TGTGCCAGCAGCTCTAACCGGGACAACTCCTACAATGAGCAGTTCTTC	CASSSNRDNSYNEQFF
TRBD2	TRBV10-3	few	TRBJ2-3	15	TGTGCCATTGGGACTAGCGGGGTTTCAGCAGATACGCAGTATTTT	CAIGTSGVSADTQYF
TRBD1	TRBV5-1	.	TRBJ1-2	15	TGCGCCAGCAGCTCCGAGGACAGGGCTAACTATGGCTACACCTTC	CASSSEDRANYGYTF
.	TRBV20-1	.	TRBJ1-1	12	TGCAGTGCTAGAGAGGGGGGGGTGCGGGCTTTCTTT	CSAREGGVRAFF
.	TRBV5-1	.	TRBJ1-1	15	TGCGCCAGCCGAATCGCCGGGATGGGGAACACTGAAGCTTTCTTT	CASRIAGMGNTEAFF
.	TRBV12-3/TRBV12-4	.	TRBJ2-5	13	TGTGCCAGCAGTTTAGCCGGGATAGAGACCCAGTACTTC	CASSLAGIETQYF
TRBD2	TRBV6-5	many	TRBJ2-3	18	TGTGCCAGCAGTTACACTCGACTAGCGGGGGCCAACACAGATACGCAGTATTTT	CASSYTRLAGANTDTQYF
TRBD1	TRBV11-1	few	TRBJ2-2	18	TGTGCCAGCAGCTTAGCGACCCAGGGGGCCCCGAACACCGGGGAGCTGTTTTTT	CASSLATQGAPNTGELFF
.	TRBV9	.	TRBJ2-7	12	TGTGCCAGCAGCGTTTTACAGGGTGAGCAGTACTTC	CASSVLQGEQYF
TRBD1	TRBV5-1	few	TRBJ2-7	14	TGCGCCAGCAGCTTGAGACAGGGAATGTACGAGCAGTACTTC	CASSLRQGMYEQYF
.	TRBV5-1	many	TRBJ2-3	15	TGCGCCAGCAGCTTACAGGGAGAGGGCACAGATACGCAGTATTTT	CASSLQGEGTDTQYF
.	TRBV29-1	.	TRBJ2-5	13	TGCAGCGTTGCAGGGGTGTCACAAGAGACCCAGTACTTC	CSVAGVSQETQYF
.	TRBV10-2	.	TRBJ2-7	14	TGCGCCAGCAGTGGTACCTCCTACGGGGACGAGCAGTACTTC	CASSGTSYGDEQYF
TRBD1	TRBV5-1	.	TRBJ2-5	15	TGCGCCAGCAGCGTGGGGGACAGGGAGGGAGAGACCCAGTACTTC	CASSVGDREGETQYF
.	TRBV5-5	few	TRBJ2-2	17	TGTGCCAGCAGCTTTGAGAGAGGGAAACCGAACACCGGGGAGCTGTTTTTT	CASSFERGKPNTGELFF
TRBD2	TRBV5-1	.	TRBJ2-5	15	TGCGCCAGCAGTTTTACTAGCGGGGGCAAAGAGACCCAGTACTTC	CASSFTSGGKETQYF
.	TRBV11-2	few	TRBJ2-1	14	TGTGCCAGCAGCTTGCCCACGTGGCAAAATGAGCAGTTCTTC	CASSLPTWQNEQFF
.	TRBV20-1	.	TRBJ2-1	15	TGCAGTGCCTCTACGAGGGGGGGCCCATACAATGAGCAGTTCTTC	CSASTRGGPYNEQFF
TRBD2	TRBV3-1	.	TRBJ2-1	14	TGTGCCAGCAGTTCTGGCGGACTAGGAAGACTCAAGTTCTTC	CASSSGGLGRLKFF
.	TRBV12-3/TRBV12-4	few	TRBJ2-1	15	TGTGCCAGCAGGATAACTAGACTACACTACAATGAGCAGTTCTTC	CASRITRLHYNEQFF
.	TRBV12-3/TRBV12-4	.	TRBJ2-3	15	TGTGCCAGCAGACCGGGCTGGGGAAACACAGATACGCAGTATTTT	CASRPGWGNTDTQYF
.	TRBV7-9	.	TRBJ1-4	12	TGTGCCAGCAGCCCCTTGGGGAGGGAACTGTTTTTT	CASSPLGRELFF
.	TRBV12-3/TRBV12-4	few	TRBJ2-1	14	TGTGCCAGCAGTTGGACGGGGGCGGTGAATGAGCAGTTCTTC	CASSWTGAVNEQFF
.	TRBV7-2	.	TRBJ2-1	15	TGTGCCAGCAGCTTCATGGCCCTGGATGGGCATGAGCAGTTCTTC	CASSFMALDGHEQFF